The TCR beta chain described here comes from a study of blood T cell repertoires in COVID-19. At the level of the study: From T cells, B-cell-depleted T cells, or PBMCs came the material, which was cDNA or gDNA.

TCRdb's copy holds only in-frame clones and misses some; the assay was immunoSEQ multiplex PCR. The table records roughly 200,000 clones, about 86% of them present only once. Deletions cut 8 bases from V and 1 base from J, with 6 bases between. The germline gives CDR1 SGHDN, CDR2 FVKESK. The CDR3 is 11 residues long. Sequenced material: peripheral blood. This chain uses TRBV14 with TRBJ2-7; possibly TRBD2 for D (6 bases). The receptor's source is a man aged 55 to 70 who had recovered from COVID-19. The CDR3: CASGGSYEQYF. The CDR3 region has the DNA TGTGCCAGCGGAGGGTCCTACGAGCAGTACTTC.